The 15 T cell receptor beta chains reported below all come from one sample, sequenced in a study of T cell responses to AZD1222 COVID-19 vaccine (dated by TCRdb to the early 2020s). The library was made by the immunoSEQ multiplex PCR assay. This immuneACCESS table, as held by TCRdb, lists in-frame sequences with V and J called but not all clones. Of the missing ones, under half trace to an unresolved V gene in checked studies; the others have no known cause. The sample table shows some 150,000 clones, and over 85% are seen once. The biggest ten clones account for 3% to 5% of the sample. In light of the paper, this sample's time point label describes: baseline before first vaccination. The sample here was peripheral blood, taken on day 0 of AZD1222 vaccination. Receptors were obtained from an adult in good health.

CDR3 nucleotide sequence: TGTGCCAGCAGTTACGGGCAGGTGAACACCATATATTTT. This gives the protein CASSYGQVNTIYF. The chain uses TRBV6-2 or TRBV6-3 and TRBJ1-3; D ambiguous. Germline-derived CDR1 and CDR2 are MNHEY and SVGEGT. The CDR3 loop spans 13 amino acids. Trimming took 2 bases from V and 7 from J, leaving 9 bases between them.

The chain links TRBV9 to TRBJ2-7; D possibly corresponds to TRBD2 (6 bases). Germline CDR1 SGDLS, CDR2 YYNGEE. The CDR3 runs 14 residues. The V end lost 0 bases, the J end lost 1 base, and 8 bases lay between the germline ends. The CDR3 DNA reads TGTGCCAGCAGCGTAGCGGGACTTTCCTACGAGCAGTACTTC. This sequence encodes CASSVAGLSYEQYF.

This rearrangement joins TRBV12-5 to TRBJ2-1; 13 bases fit TRBD2. CDR1 and CDR2 from the germline V gene are LGHNT and FRNRAP. This CDR3 spans 16 amino acids. J lost 6 bases, V lost 2 bases, and 4 bases had no gene match. CDR3 nucleotide sequence: TGTGCTAGTGGTTTGTCCGGGACTAGCGGGGTCAATGAGCAGTTCTTC. Translating gives CASGLSGTSGVNEQFF.

The chain carries TRBV18 and TRBJ1-4, with D hard to call. Germline V CDR1 and CDR2: KGHSH, LQKENI. Trimming left V 3 bases short and J 5 bases short, with 10 bases between. The CDR3 consists of 14 residues. CDR3 amino acids: CASSPYGQNEKLFF. In DNA, the CDR3 is TGTGCCAGCTCACCTTACGGCCAGAATGAAAAACTGTTTTTT. The full variable domain, its missing parts supplied by reference TRBV18 and TRBJ1-4, is NAGVMQNPRHLVRRRGQEARLRCSPMKGHSHVYWYRQLPEEGLKFMVYLQKENIIDESGMPKERFSAEFPKEGPSILRIQQVVRGDSAAYFCASSPYGQNEKLFFGSGTQLSVL.

The gene calls are TRBV9 and TRBJ1-2, with 7 bases that match TRBD1. This CDR3 comprises 14 residues. After removal of 0 bases from V and 5 bases from J, the junction contained 4 bases not matched to a gene. CDR1 and CDR2 from the germline V gene are SGDLS and YYNGEE. CDR3 nucleotides: TGTGCCAGCAGCGTAGGACGACAGGGTTATGGCTACACCTTC. Amino acid sequence: CASSVGRQGYGYTF.

This chain connects TRBV6-5 to TRBJ1-2; perhaps TRBD1 as D (6 bases). V lost 6 bases and J 1 base, leaving 12 bases between the germline ends. This CDR3 contains 14 residues. The germline V gene has CDR1 MNHEY and CDR2 SVGAGI. The CDR3 protein is CASSPGGHNYGYTF. The DNA of the CDR3 is TGTGCCAGCAGCCCCGGGGGGCATAACTATGGCTACACCTTC.

The J gene is TRBJ2-7, the V gene TRBV4-1; 8 bases align to TRBD2. The CDR3 is 14 amino acids. Germline trimming cut 5 bases from V and 3 bases from J; bases unmatched to any gene: 6. The V gene's germline CDR1 is MGHRA and CDR2 YSYEKL. CDR3 bases: TGCGCCAGCAGCGAGGCGGGGGGACACTACGAGCAGTACTTC. Protein sequence: CASSEAGGHYEQYF.

The chain uses TRBV3-1 (or the pseudogene TRBV3-2) and TRBJ2-2; D may correspond to TRBD1 or TRBD2 (5 bases each). Trimming left V 1 base short and J 4 bases short, with 16 bases between. Per germline, CDR1 LGHDT and CDR2 YNNKEL (reference sequence). The CDR3 runs to 17 residues. The CDR3 DNA reads TGTGCCAGCAGCCAAGGGACAACCTTGGGGGTCACCGGGGAGCTGTTTTTT. Encoded protein: CASSQGTTLGVTGELFF.

The chain recombines TRBV3-1 (or the pseudogene TRBV3-2) with TRBJ1-5, with unresolved D. The V gene's germline CDR1 is LGHDT and CDR2 YNNKEL (reference sequence). This CDR3 has 16 residues. V lost 3 bases and J 2 bases, leaving 14 bases between the germline ends. This CDR3 is CASSQDLHGGNQPQHF. CDR3 bases: TGTGCCAGCAGCCAGGACCTCCACGGGGGCAATCAGCCCCAGCATTTT.

The DNA of the CDR3 is TGTGCCAGCAGTTTGAGAGGGATATCTGGAAACACCATATATTTT. This encodes CASSLRGISGNTIYF. The J gene is TRBJ1-3, the V gene TRBV2; D remains unclear. CDR1 is SNHLY and CDR2 is FYNNEI in the germline V gene. Trimming took 5 bases from V and 1 from J, leaving 12 bases between them. The CDR3 covers 15 residues.

V and J are TRBV27 and TRBJ2-7; 7 nucleotides line up with TRBD2. Germline CDR1 and CDR2: MNHEY and SMNVEV (reference sequence). Trimming cost V 5 bases and J 0 bases; bases outside gene matches: 7. The CDR3 extends over 15 amino acids. The CDR3 spells CASSPEAGSSYEQYF. The CDR3 DNA sequence: TGTGCCAGCAGTCCCGAAGCGGGGAGCTCCTACGAGCAGTACTTC.

J is TRBJ2-5 and V is TRBV12-3 or TRBV12-4, with D maybe TRBD2 (6 bases). This CDR3 region has 13 residues. Trimming shortened V by 7 bases and J by 1 base, and 10 bases separated the two germline ends. CDR3 region: CASKRRVQETQYF. For the CDR3, the DNA is TGTGCCAGCAAACGGAGGGTCCAAGAGACCCAGTACTTC.

This chain uses TRBV23-1 with TRBJ1-1, with D maybe TRBD1 (6 bases). TRBV23-1 is reported as an ORF; its role is uncertain. There are 18 residues in the CDR3. The V end was cut by 0 bases, the J end by 5 bases, with 22 bases between. CDR3 bases: TGCGCCAGCAGTCAATCGTGCGAGCCGCAAAACAGGGTTACTGAAGCTTTCTTT. Encoded protein: CASSQSCEPQNRVTEAFF.

This clone showed up just once. This sequence joins TRBV11-1 and TRBJ2-5, with D possibly TRBD1 on 6 matching bases. CDR3 size: 14 residues. Germline loops: CDR1 SGHAT, CDR2 FQDESV (reference sequence). V was clipped by 3 bases and J by 2 bases, with 10 bases between them. The CDR3 nucleotides read TGTGCCAGCAGCTTTTGGCAGGGGCAAGAGACCCAGTACTTC. Encoded protein: CASSFWQGQETQYF.

V and J are TRBV7-2 and TRBJ2-7; TRBD2 matches 10 bases. Germline CDR1 is SGHTA and CDR2 is FQGNSA. V lost 6 bases and J lost 3; bases outside the gene matches: 8. This CDR3 is 15 amino acids long. In DNA, the CDR3 is TGTGCCAGCAGGCCGACTAGCGGGCCCCACTACGAGCAGTACTTC. It codes for CASRPTSGPHYEQYF.